Below, 16 T cell receptor beta chains from the same sample are listed, as sequenced in a study of a mutant IDH1 vaccine in newly diagnosed glioma. This sample's time point: week 35, safety follow-up. Doses comprised 300 ug of mutant IDH1 20-mer peptide each, plus topical imiquimod. Sequenced by immunoSEQ multiplex PCR; TCRdb stores in-frame clones only, minus some. The table records 45,000 or so clones, around 89% of them present only once. No antigens are known for them. Sequencing used PBMCs, obtained from a glioma patient whose treatment included an IDH1 peptide vaccine. These receptors all stem from a middle-aged woman with glioma.

V gene TRBV6-1 combines with J gene TRBJ2-3; D remains unclear. Trimming left V 7 bases short and J 1 base short, with 15 bases between. The CDR3 loop spans 15 amino acids. Germline CDR1 is MNHNS and CDR2 is SASEGT. CDR3 in amino acids: CASIQDHPRTDTQYF. As DNA, the CDR3 is TGTGCCAGCATCCAAGACCACCCACGCACAGATACGCAGTATTTT.

J is TRBJ1-4 and V is TRBV30; D possibly corresponds to TRBD1 (5 bases). Germline V lookup: CDR1 GTSNPN, CDR2 SVGIG (reference sequence). The CDR3 contains 14 residues. V dropped 5 bases and J dropped 4 bases, with 14 bases sitting between them. CDR3 protein: CAWQPGRLNEKLFF. In DNA, the CDR3 is TGTGCCTGGCAGCCGGGACGGCTTAATGAAAAACTGTTTTTT.

The chain joins TRBV18 to TRBJ2-5; D gene unclear. The germline V and J ends were trimmed by 5 bases and 3 bases, with 7 bases remaining between them. The CDR3 spans 12 residues. Germline-derived CDR1 and CDR2 are KGHSH and LQKENI. CDR3 residues: CASSANKETQYF. CDR3 nucleotides: TGTGCCAGCTCAGCGAATAAAGAGACCCAGTACTTC.

The gene calls are TRBV7-6 and TRBJ1-5; D is possibly TRBD1 (6 bases). Between the trimmed V and J ends, which lost 1 base and 1 base, there was a span of 8 bases. The germline V gene encodes CDR1 SGHVS and CDR2 FNYEAQ. This CDR3 has 15 residues. The CDR3 loop is CASSLGGASNQPQHF. As DNA, the CDR3 is TGTGCCAGCAGCTTAGGGGGGGCGAGCAATCAGCCCCAGCATTTT.

V gene TRBV5-1 combines with J gene TRBJ2-7; TRBD1 matches at 7 bases. This CDR3 contains 15 residues. V gave up 6 bases and J gave up 1 base; unmatched junction bases: 10. The germline CDR1 and CDR2 sequences are SGHRS and YFSETQ. CDR3 residues: CASKIRTGASYEQYF. The CDR3 region has the DNA TGCGCCAGCAAAATCCGGACAGGCGCTTCCTACGAGCAGTACTTC.

J is TRBJ2-3 and V is TRBV15; 7 bases agree with TRBD2. Germline CDR1 LNHNV, CDR2 YYDKDF (reference sequence). This CDR3 is built from 16 residues. Trimming took 1 base from V and 6 from J; bases not matched to a gene: 10. This chain's CDR3 is CATSRVRGSLRDTQYF. In nucleotides, the CDR3 is TGTGCCACCAGCAGAGTGCGCGGGAGTCTAAGGGATACGCAGTATTTT.

A single count supports this clone. The V call is TRBV19, the J call TRBJ2-1; 16 nucleotides match TRBD2. Trimming at V came to 5 bases and at J to 7 bases, leaving 5 bases not matched to a gene. CDR3 length: 16 residues. CDR1 and CDR2 from the germline V gene are LNHDA and SQIVND (reference sequence). As DNA, the CDR3 is TGTGCCAGTAGTCCGGGACTAGCGGGGGGGCAAAATGAGCAGTTCTTC. Protein: CASSPGLAGGQNEQFF. Looking up the rest from reference TRBV19 and TRBJ2-1 gives the full variable domain: DGGITQSPKYLFRKEGQNVTLSCEQNLNHDAMYWYRQDPGQGLRLIYYSQIVNDFQKGDIAEGYSVSREKKESFPLTVTSAQKNPTAFYLCASSPGLAGGQNEQFFGPGTRLTVL.

This chain uses TRBV28 with TRBJ1-4, with D possibly being TRBD1 (6 bases). Germline loops: CDR1 MDHEN, CDR2 SYDVKM. V was pared by 3 bases and J by 7 bases, with 12 bases between. The CDR3 is made up of 14 amino acids. The CDR3 nucleotides are TGTGCCAGCAGTTTGGGCTGGACAGCTGAAAAACTGTTTTTT. Amino acids: CASSLGWTAEKLFF.

This clone came up once. The gene calls are TRBV7-3 and TRBJ2-5; D remains ambiguous. The CDR3 sequence is 13 residues long. Germline CDR1 SGHTA, CDR2 FQGTGA. V shed 3 bases and J shed 5 bases, with 10 bases lying between them. DNA of the CDR3: TGTGCCAGCAGCTTTAATTTTGGTGAGACCCAGTACTTC. This translates into CASSFNFGETQYF.

The chain employs TRBV6-5 and TRBJ2-7; D is possibly TRBD1 (6 bases). From germline, CDR1 is MNHEY and CDR2 SVGAGI. Trimming shortened V by 0 bases and J by 9 bases, and 15 bases separated the two germline ends. The CDR3 is 14 amino acids. Here the CDR3 reads CASSYSGTPKLQYF. The CDR3 DNA follows: TGTGCCAGCAGTTACTCCGGGACACCAAAACTGCAGTACTTC.

The V and J genes are TRBV27 and TRBJ2-7; 9 bases are shared with TRBD1. This CDR3 has 17 residues. The trim removed 4 bases at V and 1 base at J, leaving 11 bases unmatched. The germline V gene encodes CDR1 MNHEY and CDR2 SMNVEV (reference sequence). As DNA, the CDR3 is TGTGCCAGCAGTTCGGAGACAGGGGGGCACGTTTCCTACGAGCAGTACTTC. Translating gives CASSSETGGHVSYEQYF.

This sequence joins TRBV10-1 and TRBJ2-2; 8 nucleotides match TRBD1. Trimming took 4 bases from V and 3 from J; bases not matched to a gene: 10. Germline-derived CDR1 and CDR2 are WNHNN and SYGVQD (reference sequence). This CDR3 is built from 17 residues. The CDR3 region is CASSGGQVTLDTGELFF. The CDR3, as DNA: TGCGCCAGCAGTGGGGGACAGGTTACCCTAGACACCGGGGAGCTGTTTTTT.

The chain recombines TRBV6-6 with TRBJ1-4, with TRBD1 matching 8 bases. Germline lookup yields CDR1 MNHNY and CDR2 SVGAGI (reference sequence). The V gene end was trimmed by 6 bases and the J gene end by 8 bases; junction bases not matched to a gene: 8. This CDR3 has 14 residues. The DNA of the CDR3 is TGTGCCAGCAGAATAACAGGGGGAAGGGAAAAACTGTTTTTT. It encodes CASRITGGREKLFF.

The gene calls are TRBV9 and TRBJ1-2, with TRBD1 matching over 9 bases. The CDR3 consists of 17 residues. V gave up 0 bases and J gave up 6 bases; unmatched junction bases: 12. The germline CDR1 and CDR2 sequences are SGDLS and YYNGEE. This chain's CDR3 is CASSVGWGTGRGDGYTF. The CDR3 DNA follows: TGTGCCAGCAGCGTAGGTTGGGGGACAGGGCGTGGGGATGGCTACACCTTC.

As DNA, the CDR3 is TGTGCCAGCAGTGGGATGGGGAATGAGCAGTTCTTC. Translated: CASSGMGNEQFF. This chain uses TRBV2 with TRBJ2-1; no definite D call. V lost 4 bases, J lost 7 bases, and 8 bases lay in between. The germline CDR1 and CDR2 sequences are SNHLY and FYNNEI. The CDR3 runs to 12 residues.

The CDR3 loop is CSVERRVDSTSGNTIYF. CDR3 sequence (DNA): TGCAGCGTTGAAAGGCGGGTCGACAGCACCTCTGGAAACACCATATATTTT. The chain uses TRBV29-1 and TRBJ1-3; weak D call: TRBD1 (5 bases). Germline CDR1 is SQVTM and CDR2 is ANQGSEA. The CDR3 length is 17 residues. The V and J ends lost 2 bases and 0 bases respectively, with 17 bases between them.